Listed below are T cell receptor beta chains from one sample, sequenced in a study of cytomegalovirus exposure and HLA in healthy donors. The table came from immunoSEQ multiplex PCR; TCRdb's copy has only in-frame clones and leaves some out. Of over 150,000 clones listed, less than 85% are singletons. The sequenced material came from PBMCs. These TCRs come from a man aged 18-30 years in good health and CMV-seronegative. CDR3s include the opening cysteine and the closing phenylalanine or tryptophan. Fields, in order: CDR3 protein, CDR3 DNA, D gene, J gene, V gene, clone size. A D gene is named only where the DNA matches it firmly. Only part of the rows carry a size: once, few, many, or a class if the clone is expanded.

CASSYAPGQGYYEQYF | TGTGCCAGCAGTTACGCTCCCGGACAGGGATACTACGAGCAGTACTTC | TRBD1 | TRBJ2-7 | TRBV6-5 | .
CASSHVKGAQYEQYF | TGTGCCAGCAGCCACGTCAAGGGGGCGCAATACGAGCAGTACTTC | TRBD1 | TRBJ2-7 | TRBV11-2 | .
CASSTDWRSTDTQYF | TGTGCCAGCAGCACGGACTGGCGAAGCACAGATACGCAGTATTTT | . | TRBJ2-3 | TRBV7-9 | .
CARSLAKLGDRALDTQYF | TGTGCCAGAAGCTTGGCCAAATTGGGGGACAGGGCCTTGGATACGCAGTATTTT | TRBD1 | TRBJ2-3 | TRBV5-3 | .
CASSSTGYQETQYF | TGCGCCAGCAGCTCGACAGGGTACCAAGAGACCCAGTACTTC | TRBD1 | TRBJ2-5 | TRBV5-1 | few
CASSGQGSNQPQHF | TGTGCCAGCTCAGGACAGGGGAGCAATCAGCCCCAGCATTTT | TRBD1 | TRBJ1-5 | TRBV18 | .
CAWGITGGTELLFF | TGTGCCTGGGGCATAACAGGGGGCACTGAATTGCTGTTTTTT | TRBD1 | TRBJ1-4 | TRBV30 | .
CASSHQTTGASGNTIYF | TGCGCCAGCAGCCACCAGACTACAGGGGCGTCTGGAAACACCATATATTTT | TRBD1 | TRBJ1-3 | TRBV4-1 | .
CASNFRSRGGYTF | TGTGCCAGTAATTTTCGGAGCCGCGGGGGCTACACCTTC | . | TRBJ1-2 | TRBV19 | .
CASRLAFGSYNSPLHF | TGTGCAAGTCGCTTAGCGTTCGGCTCCTATAATTCACCCCTCCACTTT | . | TRBJ1-6 | TRBV12-2 | .
CASSPGGLSTNEKLFF | TGCGCCAGCAGCCCAGGGGGACTCTCAACTAATGAAAAACTGTTTTTT | TRBD1 | TRBJ1-4 | TRBV5-1 | .
CASSLWVGELYNSPLHF | TGTGCCAGCAGTTTATGGGTCGGGGAGCTCTATAATTCACCCCTCCACTTT | . | TRBJ1-6 | TRBV27 | .
CASSQDGGGRQPQHF | TGCGCCAGCAGCCAAGATGGGGGGGGGAGGCAGCCCCAGCATTTT | . | TRBJ1-5 | TRBV4-1 | .
CSVALANSYEQYF | TGCAGCGTTGCACTAGCGAACTCCTACGAGCAGTACTTC | TRBD2 | TRBJ2-7 | TRBV29-1 | .
CASSVSWGLRGGTDTQYF | TGTGCCAGCAGCGTTTCGTGGGGCCTCAGGGGTGGCACAGATACGCAGTATTTT | . | TRBJ2-3 | TRBV9 | .
CASSTWTRGPSSYNEQFF | TGTGCCAGCAGTACCTGGACAAGGGGCCCGAGCTCCTACAATGAGCAGTTCTTC | . | TRBJ2-1 | TRBV28 | .
CASSPVTSGSYNEQFF | TGTGCCAGCTCACCGGTCACTAGCGGTTCCTACAATGAGCAGTTCTTC | TRBD2 | TRBJ2-1 | TRBV18 | .
CASSLSPRVGDTEAFF | TGTGCCAGCAGCTTAAGTCCCAGGGTAGGTGACACTGAAGCTTTCTTT | . | TRBJ1-1 | TRBV7-3 | .
CATSRDRLAGTRHEQYF | TGTGCCACCAGCAGAGACAGACTAGCGGGAACGAGGCACGAGCAGTACTTC | TRBD2 | TRBJ2-7 | TRBV15 | .
CASSPSGRTYNEQFF | TGCGCCAGCAGCCCTAGCGGGAGGACCTACAATGAGCAGTTCTTC | TRBD2 | TRBJ2-1 | TRBV5-1 | .
CASSFDRVNYGYTF | TGTGCCAGCAGCTTTGACAGGGTAAACTATGGCTACACCTTC | TRBD1 | TRBJ1-2 | TRBV7-2 | .
CASSDEGQADVGGPPDTQYF | TGTGCCAGCAGTGACGAGGGGCAGGCGGATGTCGGGGGGCCACCAGATACGCAGTATTTT | . | TRBJ2-3 | TRBV6-1 | .
CASSAQGTDTQYF | TGTGCCAGCAGCGCACAGGGCACAGATACGCAGTATTTT | . | TRBJ2-3 | TRBV9 | .
CASSPGTSGGNEQFF | TGTGCCAGCAGCCCCGGGACTAGCGGGGGTAATGAGCAGTTCTTC | TRBD2 | TRBJ2-1 | TRBV7-9 | .